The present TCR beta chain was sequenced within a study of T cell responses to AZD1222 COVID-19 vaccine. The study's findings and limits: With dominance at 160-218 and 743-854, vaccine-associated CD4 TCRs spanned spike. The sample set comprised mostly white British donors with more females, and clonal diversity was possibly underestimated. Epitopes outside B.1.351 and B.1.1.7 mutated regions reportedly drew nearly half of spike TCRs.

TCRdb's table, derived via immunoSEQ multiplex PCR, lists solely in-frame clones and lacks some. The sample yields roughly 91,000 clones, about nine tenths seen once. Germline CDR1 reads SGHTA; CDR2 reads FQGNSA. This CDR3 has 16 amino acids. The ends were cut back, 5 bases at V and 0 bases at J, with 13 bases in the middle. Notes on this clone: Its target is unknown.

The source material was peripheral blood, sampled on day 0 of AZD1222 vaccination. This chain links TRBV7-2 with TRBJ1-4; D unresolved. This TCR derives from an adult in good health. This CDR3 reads CASSRSSGATNEKLFF. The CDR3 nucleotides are TGTGCCAGCAGCAGATCGTCAGGAGCAACTAATGAAAAACTGTTTTTT.